Listed here are 27 T cell receptor beta chains from one sample, sequenced in a study of T cell repertoires in cytomegalovirus infection. From the reads, TCRdb called clonotypes with MiXCR, one entry per CDR3 protein. The sample has about 600,000 distinct CDR3 sequences; 24% are singletons. The sample was CD8+ T cells from PBMCs. These TCRs come from a human donor in good health (CMV status not recorded). Some clones in this sample may be carry-over from other donors' samples.

The count of this clonotype is one. The chain uses TRBV19 and TRBJ2-5; 12 bases align to TRBD1. The germline gives CDR1 LNHDA, CDR2 SQIVND (reference sequence). This CDR3 contains 19 residues. Losses at the gene ends were 3 bases for V and 2 bases for J; bases not matched to a gene: 13. CDR3: CASSMYGTGGIFGQETQYF. The DNA for the CDR3 is TGTGCCAGTAGTATGTACGGGACAGGGGGCATTTTTGGACAAGAGACCCAGTACTTC.

This rearrangement joins TRBV6-1 to TRBJ2-7; 8 positions match TRBD2. This CDR3 comprises 17 residues. The trim removed 8 bases at V and 3 bases at J, leaving 18 bases unmatched. Looked up from germline, CDR1 is MNHNS and CDR2 is SASEGT. The CDR3 is CASLTTPDKRGIYEQYF. CDR3 nucleotide sequence: TGTGCCAGCCTAACAACGCCGGATAAGCGGGGGATCTACGAGCAGTACTTC.

The CDR3 sequence: CASSPELAGGRETQYF. CDR3 bases: TGTGCCAGCAGCCCGGAACTAGCGGGGGGGCGGGAGACCCAGTACTTC. The rearrangement uses TRBV7-3 and TRBJ2-5; 13 positions match TRBD2. Unmatched junction bases numbered 8, after V lost 5 bases and J lost 5 bases. Germline V gene data show CDR1 as SGHTA and CDR2 as FQGTGA. The CDR3 is 16 amino acids. The variable domain in full, with the rest retrieved from reference TRBV7-3 and TRBJ2-5, is GAGVSQTPSNKVTEKGKYVELRCDPISGHTALYWYRQSLGQGPEFLIYFQGTGAADDSGLPNDRFFAVRPEGSVSTLKIQRTERGDSAVYLCASSPELAGGRETQYFGPGTRLLVL.

About this clonotype: Since a much larger clone is just one base distant, this may be a read error. The chain uses TRBV12-3 or TRBV12-4 and TRBJ2-1; a possible D gene is TRBD2 (5 bases). CDR3 size: 14 residues. V was pared by 10 bases and J by 5 bases, with 18 bases between. The DNA of the CDR3 is TGTGCCAACACCCCAATCGGGGTCGACAATGAGCAGTTCTTC. Its translation is CANTPIGVDNEQFF.

The rearrangement links TRBV28 to TRBJ1-5; D is uncertain. V shed 3 bases and J shed 2 bases, with 8 bases lying between them. Per the germline V gene, CDR1 is MDHEN and CDR2 is SYDVKM. The CDR3 extends over 14 amino acids. CDR3 in amino acids: CASSFTLGNQPQHF. CDR3 DNA sequence: TGTGCCAGCAGTTTTACTCTGGGCAATCAGCCCCAGCATTTT.

The chain couples TRBV12-3 or TRBV12-4 to TRBJ1-1; D remains unclear. The CDR3 has 12 residues. The germline V and J ends were trimmed by 9 bases and 4 bases, with 12 bases remaining between them. CDR3 protein: CASDSEGTEAFF. The CDR3 bases are TGTGCCAGTGATTCGGAGGGCACTGAAGCTTTCTTT.

V usage is TRBV14 and J usage is TRBJ1-1; the D is unclear. Germline values: CDR1 SGHDN, CDR2 FVKESK. Trimming cost V 4 bases and J 1 base, with 13 bases left between them. This CDR3 is built from 15 residues. For the CDR3, the DNA is TGTGCCAGCAGCCCCCGGGAAGATTGGAACACTGAAGCTTTCTTT. Protein sequence: CASSPREDWNTEAFF. Filled out from reference TRBV14 and TRBJ1-1, the complete variable domain reads EAGVTQFPSHSVIEKGQTVTLRCDPISGHDNLYWYRRVMGKEIKFLLHFVKESKQDESGMPNNRFLAERTGGTYSTLKVQPAELEDSGVYFCASSPREDWNTEAFFGQGTRLTVV.

This chain joins TRBV7-9 and TRBJ2-3; 8 bases fit TRBD1. Germline-derived CDR1 and CDR2 are SEHNR and FQNEAQ (reference sequence). Germline trimming cut 4 bases from V and 4 bases from J; bases unmatched to any gene: 22. This CDR3 has 20 amino acids. CDR3 region: CASSSSLPPGQALSADTQYF. CDR3 DNA: TGTGCCAGCAGCTCGTCCCTTCCCCCGGGACAGGCTTTGTCGGCAGATACGCAGTATTTT.

This clonotype came up a few times. This chain uses TRBV6-6 with TRBJ2-3; 11 nucleotides agree with TRBD2. Germline loops: CDR1 MNHNY, CDR2 SVGAGI (reference sequence). The CDR3 runs to 17 residues. V lost 5 bases, J lost 2 bases, and 9 bases stayed unmatched. This CDR3 reads CASSRYLAGGTTDTQYF. The CDR3 DNA reads as TGTGCCAGCAGTAGATACCTAGCGGGGGGTACCACAGATACGCAGTATTTT.

This clonotype has at least ten counts. The genes are TRBV7-9 and TRBJ1-2; 8 nucleotides agree with TRBD1. The CDR3 runs to 14 residues. The ends lost 5 bases at V and 4 bases at J; junction bases unmatched: 6. From germline, CDR1 is SEHNR and CDR2 FQNEAQ (reference sequence). This CDR3 reads CASSPGQGRYGYTF. Written as DNA, the CDR3 is TGTGCCAGCAGCCCCGGACAGGGACGCTATGGCTACACCTTC.

This clonotype was observed once. The genes are TRBV19 and TRBJ1-6; a possible D gene is TRBD1 (5 bases). Germline values: CDR1 LNHDA, CDR2 SQIVND (reference sequence). The CDR3 contains 16 residues. The germline V and J ends were trimmed by 8 bases and 7 bases, with 21 bases remaining between them. The CDR3 loop is CASGTIPGRDNSPLHF. CDR3 DNA: TGTGCCAGTGGCACCATTCCCGGCAGGGACAATTCACCCCTCCACTTT.

This clonotype occurred a few times. V and J are TRBV6-2 or TRBV6-3 and TRBJ1-5, with 8 bases matching TRBD1. Unmatched junction bases numbered 10, after V lost 6 bases and J lost 6 bases. The CDR3 covers 15 residues. CDR1 and CDR2 (germline): MNHEY, SVGEGT. The CDR3 spells CASSHPGGAGQPQHF. The CDR3 region has the DNA TGTGCCAGCAGCCACCCAGGGGGCGCGGGTCAGCCCCAGCATTTT.

This clonotype came up many times. The chain recombines TRBV7-2 with TRBJ2-2, with D unresolved. V was clipped by 10 bases and J by 3 bases, with 3 bases between them. This CDR3 is built from 10 residues. Germline-derived CDR1 and CDR2 are SGHTA and FQGNSA. The CDR3 loop reads CATYTGELFF. As DNA, the CDR3 is TGTGCCACCTACACCGGGGAGCTGTTTTTT.

V and J are TRBV29-1 and TRBJ2-3, with 13 bases that match TRBD2. The V gene's germline CDR1 is SQVTM and CDR2 ANQGSEA. With V trimmed by 3 bases and J by 3 bases, 9 bases remained unmatched. CDR3 size: 17 residues. The chain's CDR3 is CSVEAGLAGRRTDTQYF. In DNA, the CDR3 is TGCAGCGTTGAGGCGGGACTAGCGGGGAGGAGGACAGATACGCAGTATTTT.

The CDR3 protein is CASSRLAEQFF. The CDR3 nucleotides are TGTGCCAGCAGCCGACTAGCGGAGCAGTTCTTC. The V gene is TRBV7-9, the J gene TRBJ2-1, with 8 bases matching TRBD2. J lost 10 bases, V lost 5 bases, and 1 base had no gene match. Germline-derived CDR1 and CDR2 are SEHNR and FQNEAQ (reference sequence). This CDR3 comprises 11 residues.

This clonotype was seen at least ten times. The V and J genes are TRBV7-6 and TRBJ1-1, with a tentative D call TRBD1 (6 bases). V lost 5 bases to trimming and J lost 4 bases, with 26 bases between them. The length of the CDR3 is 18 residues. Germline CDR1 SGHVS, CDR2 FNYEAQ. CDR3 sequence (DNA): TGTGCCAGCAGCCAGGGGATCTTGGGGATGAGCGGTGGCACTGAAGCTTTCTTT. Its translation is CASSQGILGMSGGTEAFF.

About this clonotype itself: This could be a read error, since a much larger clone is one nucleotide away. The chain combines TRBV7-2 with TRBJ1-2; 7 positions agree with TRBD1. There are 12 residues in the CDR3. Looked up from germline, CDR1 is SGHTA and CDR2 is FQGNSA. The CDR3 coding sequence is TGTGTCAGCAGAAAAACAGGGGATGGCTACACCTTC. Translating it yields CVSRKTGDGYTF.

This clonotype was seen only a few times. V is TRBV6-2 or TRBV6-3 and J is TRBJ2-3; D perhaps matches TRBD2 (6 bases). The CDR3 contains 15 residues. The V and J ends lost 2 bases and 8 bases respectively, with 17 bases between them. CDR1 and CDR2 (germline): MNHEY, SVGEGT. The CDR3 nucleotides are TGTGCCAGCAGTTACAGCCGGGGGATAGAGCGTACGCAGTATTTT. Translation: CASSYSRGIERTQYF.

This clonotype has more than one count but fewer than ten. The chain combines TRBV5-5 with TRBJ2-1; no clear D gene. The germline V gene encodes CDR1 SGHKS and CDR2 YYEKEE (reference sequence). V was cut by 3 bases and J by 6 bases, with 10 bases left in between. This CDR3 has 13 amino acids. Here the CDR3 reads CASSSVDLNEQFF. The DNA of the CDR3 is TGTGCCAGCAGCTCTGTGGATCTCAATGAGCAGTTCTTC.

A word on this clonotype: An end of the junction differs from the germline gene, which may be a read error. This chain links TRBV7-2 with TRBJ1-2, with a tentative D call TRBD1 (5 bases). There are 14 residues in the CDR3. Germline values: CDR1 SGHTA, CDR2 FQGNSA. CDR3 protein: CVSSSGTANYGYTF. CDR3 nucleotide sequence: TGTGTCAGCAGCTCGGGGACCGCCAACTATGGCTACACCTTC. The variable domain in full, with the rest retrieved from reference TRBV7-2 and TRBJ1-2, is GAGVSQSPSNKVTEKGKDVELRCDPISGHTALYWYRQSLGQGLEFLIYFQGNSAPDKSGLPSDRFSAERTGGSVSTLTIQRTQQEDSAVYLCVSSSGTANYGYTFGSGTRLTVV.

This clonotype was recorded a few times. The rearrangement uses TRBV28 and TRBJ2-5; 11 bases are a match to TRBD1. Per the germline V gene, CDR1 is MDHEN and CDR2 is SYDVKM. After removal of 4 bases from V and 1 base from J, the junction contained 5 bases not matched to a gene. CDR3 length equals 16 residues. Here the CDR3 DNA reads TGTGCCAGCAGTTACCTCGGACAGGGGGCCCAAGAGACCCAGTACTTC. Its translation: CASSYLGQGAQETQYF.

This clonotype was seen only a few times. This chain links TRBV29-1 with TRBJ2-7; D is possibly TRBD2 (6 bases). Germline-derived CDR1 and CDR2 are SQVTM and ANQGSEA. The ends were cut back, 2 bases at V and 4 bases at J, with 12 bases in the middle. CDR3 length: 13 amino acids. The CDR3 is CSVELGGGYEQYF. In nucleotides, the CDR3 is TGCAGCGTTGAATTGGGTGGGGGGTACGAGCAGTACTTC.

This sequence joins TRBV20-1 and TRBJ2-7; 11 bases line up with TRBD2. Germline V gene sequence: CDR1 DFQATT, CDR2 SNEGSKA (reference sequence). This CDR3 is built from 13 residues. V dropped 6 bases and J dropped 4; count of bases not matched to a gene: 5. The CDR3 is CSALSGGVYEQYV. CDR3 nucleotides: TGCAGTGCCCTTAGCGGGGGGGTTTACGAGCAGTACGTC.

This clonotype has only a few counts. V gene TRBV12-3 or TRBV12-4 combines with J gene TRBJ2-3; D remains unclear. Deletions cut 1 base from V and 3 bases from J, with 17 bases between. This CDR3 comprises 17 residues. The CDR3 here is CASSLDLQIRITDTQYF. The CDR3 DNA follows: TGTGCCAGCAGTTTAGATTTACAGATACGAATAACAGATACGCAGTATTTT.

This clonotype came up a few times. The V call is TRBV7-9, the J call TRBJ1-4; a possible D gene is TRBD1 (6 bases). CDR3 length equals 13 residues. Germline V lookup: CDR1 SEHNR, CDR2 FQNEAQ (reference sequence). Trimming left V 5 bases short and J 10 bases short, with 14 bases between. The CDR3 nucleotides read TGTGCCAGCAGCCCGGGGGCGCCCGGAAAACTGTTTTTT. Its protein is CASSPGAPGKLFF.

This clonotype has a handful of counts. J is TRBJ2-2 and V is TRBV28; D is undetermined. Germline V gene data show CDR1 as MDHEN and CDR2 as SYDVKM. V lost 2 bases and J 1 base, leaving 20 bases between the germline ends. The CDR3 is 19 amino acids. The DNA of the CDR3 is TGTGCCAGCAGTTTAACGTGGGTCCGTCTCGTAAAGAACACCGGGGAGCTGTTTTTT. It translates to CASSLTWVRLVKNTGELFF.

This clonotype was picked up many times. CDR3 in DNA: TGTGCCAGCAGCCCAGAGCGAGACAATCAGCCCCAGCATTTT. Translation gives CASSPERDNQPQHF. The chain is built from TRBV11-2 and TRBJ1-5; D call uncertain. Trimming pared 5 bases from V and 3 bases from J, leaving 11 bases between. The CDR3 loop spans 14 amino acids. Germline CDR1 and CDR2: SGHAT and FQNNGV.